This is a list of T cell receptor beta chains from one sample in a study of identical twins. TCRdb ran MiXCR on the 5' RACE reads and lists one entry per CDR3 protein. The sample includes approximately 1.8 million distinct CDR3 sequences, about 30% of them seen just once. The sequenced sample consisted of cord blood. These receptors all stem from a newborn girl in good health. Both conserved end residues are part of each CDR3. D genes are given only for firm matches. Clone sizes are given selectively: once, few, many, or a class where the clone is expanded.

>many|TRBV20-1|TRBJ1-6|TRBD1
CSATVGTGINSPLHF
TGCAGTGCTACCGTTGGGACAGGGATCAATTCACCCCTCCACTTT
>.|TRBV7-2|TRBJ1-2|.
CASSLHMELDGYTF
TGTGCCAGCAGCTTACATATGGAGCTGGATGGCTACACCTTC
>.|TRBV29-1|TRBJ1-6|.
CSVQQGNNSPLHF
TGCAGCGTTCAGCAGGGGAATAATTCACCCCTCCACTTT
>.|TRBV5-1|TRBJ1-2|.
CASSPRTRWGYGYTF
TGCGCCAGCAGCCCAAGGACAAGGTGGGGCTATGGCTACACCTTC
>once|TRBV4-2|TRBJ1-3|TRBD1
CASSLSGAGGSGNTIYF
TGTGCCAGCAGCCTCTCAGGGGCAGGGGGATCGGGAAACACCATATATTTT
>.|TRBV6-1|TRBJ1-1|.
CASSEVVGRVNTEAFF
TGTGCCAGCAGTGAAGTGGTGGGCAGGGTGAACACTGAAGCTTTCTTT
>.|TRBV28|TRBJ2-7|.
CASSPLYRTGSYEQYF
TGTGCCAGCAGTCCCCTCTATAGGACTGGATCCTACGAGCAGTACTTC
>few|TRBV5-6|TRBJ2-5|.
CASSGMASSKETQYF
TGTGCCAGCAGCGGAATGGCCTCTAGCAAAGAGACCCAGTACTTC
>.|TRBV28|TRBJ1-4|.
CASSLNLGATNEKLFF
TGTGCCAGCAGTCTCAACTTGGGGGCAACTAATGAAAAACTGTTTTTT
>.|TRBV29-1|TRBJ2-5|TRBD1
CSVRQGAGGTQYF
TGCAGCGTGAGACAGGGGGCTGGGGGTACCCAGTACTTC
>.|TRBV29-1|TRBJ2-2|.
CSVEDQVGELFF
TGCAGCGTTGAAGATCAGGTCGGGGAGCTGTTTTTT
>few|TRBV27|TRBJ2-7|.
CASTPNRYYNEQYF
TGTGCCAGCACCCCAAACAGATATTACAATGAGCAGTACTTC
>few|TRBV20-1|TRBJ2-7|.
CSARDPSQGSYEQYF
TGCAGTGCTAGAGATCCGAGTCAGGGAAGCTACGAGCAGTACTTC
>.|TRBV20-1|TRBJ2-4|.
CSARDLGGLGIQYF
TGCAGTGCTAGAGATCTGGGCGGCCTCGGGATTCAGTACTTC
>.|TRBV6-1|TRBJ1-2|TRBD1
CASPDRGLTNYGYTF
TGTGCCAGCCCGGACAGGGGGCTAACTAACTATGGCTACACCTTC
>few|TRBV12-3/TRBV12-4|TRBJ2-3|.
CASSPTGTGAPDTQYF
TGTGCCAGCAGCCCTACCGGGACTGGGGCCCCAGATACGCAGTATTTT
>.|TRBV28|TRBJ2-1|.
CASSLPGVAPYNEQFF
TGTGCCAGCAGTTTACCCGGTGTAGCGCCATACAATGAGCAGTTCTTC
>.|TRBV29-1|TRBJ1-1|.
CSVADGRNTEAFF
TGCAGCGTTGCGGACGGTCGGAACACTGAAGCTTTCTTT
>.|TRBV20-1|TRBJ2-3|.
CSARAVAEDVDTQYF
TGCAGTGCTAGAGCAGTAGCGGAGGATGTGGATACGCAGTATTTT
>.|TRBV29-1|TRBJ2-3|.
CSAGGGDTQYF
TGCAGCGCCGGAGGGGGGGATACGCAGTATTTT
>few|TRBV5-1|TRBJ2-2|.
CASSLSQVLNTGELFF
TGCGCCAGCAGCTTGTCCCAGGTCTTGAACACCGGGGAGCTGTTTTTT
>.|TRBV20-1|TRBJ2-7|TRBD2
CSATSGRVDPYEQYF
TGCAGTGCTACTAGCGGGAGGGTAGATCCCTACGAGCAGTACTTC
>.|TRBV7-9|TRBJ1-4|TRBD1
CASSLGLTGVPDEKLFF
TGTGCCAGCAGCTTAGGGCTGACAGGGGTCCCTGATGAAAAACTGTTTTTT
>.|TRBV7-7|TRBJ2-7|.
CASSLATGDEQYF
TGTGCCAGCAGCTTAGCAACGGGGGATGAGCAGTACTTC
>.|TRBV3-1|TRBJ1-5|.
CASSHGTPHSNQPQHF
TGTGCCAGCAGCCACGGGACACCTCATAGCAATCAGCCCCAGCATTTT
>many|TRBV29-1|TRBJ2-7|.
CSVEGQSSYEQYF
TGCAGCGTTGAAGGACAGAGCTCCTACGAGCAGTACTTC
>few|TRBV3-1|TRBJ1-2|.
CASSNREGFYGYTF
TGTGCCAGCTCCAACAGGGAGGGGTTCTATGGCTACACCTTC
>.|TRBV27|TRBJ2-3|TRBD2
CASTPPGLAEDTQYF
TGTGCCAGCACTCCCCCAGGGCTAGCGGAAGATACGCAGTATTTT
>.|TRBV12-3/TRBV12-4|TRBJ1-1|TRBD1
CASSFQGEAEAFF
TGTGCCAGCAGTTTTCAGGGGGAGGCTGAAGCTTTCTTT
>.|TRBV12-3/TRBV12-4|TRBJ2-7|TRBD1
CATASRGPNYEQYF
TGTGCCACCGCCAGCAGGGGGCCGAACTACGAGCAGTACTTC
>few|TRBV6-6|TRBJ1-2|.
CASSYPDGESYGYTF
TGTGCCAGCAGTTACCCTGACGGGGAGTCCTATGGCTACACCTTC
>.|TRBV10-1|TRBJ2-3|TRBD2
CASSETSGGSLGQYF
TGCGCCAGCAGTGAGACTAGCGGTGGGTCATTGGGGCAGTATTTT
>few|TRBV4-1|TRBJ2-7|.
CASSPAKAGLSYEQYF
TGCGCCAGCAGCCCGGCCAAGGCGGGATTGTCCTACGAGCAGTACTTC
>.|TRBV28|TRBJ2-2|TRBD2
CASSLSSGGSGELFF
TGTGCCAGCAGTTTATCGAGCGGGGGCTCCGGGGAGCTGTTTTTT
>many|TRBV4-2|TRBJ2-4|.
CASSQGGAVAKNIQYF
TGTGCCAGCAGCCAAGGAGGGGCGGTAGCCAAAAACATTCAGTACTTC
>.|TRBV5-1|TRBJ2-3|TRBD2
CASSLPQTSGTSDTQYF
TGCGCCAGCAGCCTGCCTCAGACTAGCGGGACGTCGGATACGCAGTATTTT
>.|TRBV29-1|TRBJ1-2|.
CSVEDVNYGYTF
TGCAGCGTCGAGGACGTTAACTATGGCTACACCTTC
>.|TRBV5-1|TRBJ2-7|.
CASSLGYGIQYEQYF
TGCGCCAGCAGCTTGGGGTATGGGATTCAATACGAGCAGTACTTC
>.|TRBV5-1|TRBJ1-1|.
CASSLRIRGEAFF
TGCGCCAGCAGCTTGAGGATTAGGGGGGAAGCTTTCTTT
>.|TRBV4-1|TRBJ2-1|.
CASSSLVQETQFF
TGCGCCAGCAGCTCTCTAGTACAGGAGACCCAGTTCTTC
>.|TRBV27|TRBJ2-1|TRBD2
CASTPERLAGGTYNEQFF
TGTGCCAGCACCCCAGAAAGACTAGCGGGAGGGACCTACAATGAGCAGTTCTTC
>.|TRBV10-3|TRBJ2-3|TRBD2
CAISDSTSGRSDTQYF
TGTGCCATCAGTGACTCGACTAGCGGGAGGTCAGATACGCAGTATTTT
>.|TRBV21-1|TRBJ2-4|.
CASSKKVKRAQNIQYF
TGTGCCAGCAGCAAAAAGGTTAAGAGAGCCCAAAACATTCAGTACTTC
>.|TRBV12-3/TRBV12-4|TRBJ2-7|.
CASSDQESPSYEQYF
TGTGCCAGCAGTGACCAGGAATCCCCTTCCTACGAGCAGTACTTC
>.|TRBV7-9|TRBJ2-1|.
CASSLSLFGEQFF
TGTGCCAGCAGCTTATCCCTGTTCGGTGAGCAGTTCTTC
>.|TRBV2|TRBJ1-2|.
CASSLQEGHYGYTF
TGTGCCAGCAGTCTACAGGAGGGGCACTATGGCTACACCTTC